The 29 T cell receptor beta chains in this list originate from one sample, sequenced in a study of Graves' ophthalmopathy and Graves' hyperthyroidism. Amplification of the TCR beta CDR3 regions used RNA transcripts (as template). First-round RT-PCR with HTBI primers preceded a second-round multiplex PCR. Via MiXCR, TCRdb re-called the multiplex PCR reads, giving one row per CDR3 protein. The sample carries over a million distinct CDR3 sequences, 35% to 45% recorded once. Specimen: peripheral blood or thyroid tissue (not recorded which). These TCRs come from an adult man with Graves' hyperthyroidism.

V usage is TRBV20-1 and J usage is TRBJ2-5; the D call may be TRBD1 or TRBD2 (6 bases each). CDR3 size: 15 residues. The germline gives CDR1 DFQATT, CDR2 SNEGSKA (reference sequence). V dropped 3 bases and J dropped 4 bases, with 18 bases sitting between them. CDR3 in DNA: TGCAGTGCTAGCGGGGCAGGAGGGGGAGGAGAGACCCAGTACTTC. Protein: CSASGAGGGGETQYF.

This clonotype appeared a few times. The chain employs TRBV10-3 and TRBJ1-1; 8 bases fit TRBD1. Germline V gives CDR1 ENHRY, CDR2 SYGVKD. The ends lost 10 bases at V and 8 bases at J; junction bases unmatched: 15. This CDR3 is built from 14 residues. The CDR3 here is CASRTDRADWEAFF. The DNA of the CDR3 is TGTGCCAGCAGGACGGACAGGGCAGATTGGGAAGCTTTCTTT.

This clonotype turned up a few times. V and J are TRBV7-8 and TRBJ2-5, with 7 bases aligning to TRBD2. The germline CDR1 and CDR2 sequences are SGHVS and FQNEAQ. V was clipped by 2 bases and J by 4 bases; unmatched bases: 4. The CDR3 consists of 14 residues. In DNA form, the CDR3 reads TGTGCCAGCAGCTTATGGGAGGGGTTAGAGACCCAGTACTTC. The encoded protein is CASSLWEGLETQYF.

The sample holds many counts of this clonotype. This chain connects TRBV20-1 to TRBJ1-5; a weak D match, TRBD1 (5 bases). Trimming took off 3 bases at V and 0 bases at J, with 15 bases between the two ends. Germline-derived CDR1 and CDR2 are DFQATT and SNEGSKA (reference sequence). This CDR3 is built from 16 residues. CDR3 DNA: TGCAGTGCTAGCGTAAATTCAGGGAATAGCAATCAGCCCCAGCATTTT. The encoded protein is CSASVNSGNSNQPQHF.

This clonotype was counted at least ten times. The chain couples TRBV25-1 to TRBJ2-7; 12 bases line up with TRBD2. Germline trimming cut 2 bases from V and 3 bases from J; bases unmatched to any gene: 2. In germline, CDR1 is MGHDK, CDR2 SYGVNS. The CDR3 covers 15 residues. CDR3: CASSETLAGGYEQYF. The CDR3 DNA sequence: TGTGCCAGCAGTGAAACACTAGCGGGAGGCTACGAGCAGTACTTC.

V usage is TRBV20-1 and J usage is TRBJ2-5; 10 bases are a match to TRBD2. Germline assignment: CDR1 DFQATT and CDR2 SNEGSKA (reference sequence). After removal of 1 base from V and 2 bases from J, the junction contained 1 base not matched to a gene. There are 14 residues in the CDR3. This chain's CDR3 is CSARALAGQETQYF. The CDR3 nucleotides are TGCAGTGCTAGAGCACTAGCGGGACAAGAGACCCAGTACTTC.

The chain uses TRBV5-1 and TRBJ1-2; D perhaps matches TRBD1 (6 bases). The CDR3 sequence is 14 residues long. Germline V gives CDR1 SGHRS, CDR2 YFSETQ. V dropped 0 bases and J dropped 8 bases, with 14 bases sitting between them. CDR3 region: CASSLVTGNEGYTF. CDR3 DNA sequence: TGCGCCAGCAGCTTGGTAACAGGGAATGAAGGCTACACCTTC.

The CDR3 protein is CASSGVLITGELFF. CDR3 nucleotide sequence: TGTGCCAGCAGTGGCGTGCTAATCACCGGGGAGCTGTTTTTT. The V and J genes are TRBV6-1 and TRBJ2-2, with D hard to call. Germline V gene sequence: CDR1 MNHNS, CDR2 SASEGT. CDR3 length: 14 amino acids. V shed 4 bases and J shed 4 bases, with 10 bases lying between them.

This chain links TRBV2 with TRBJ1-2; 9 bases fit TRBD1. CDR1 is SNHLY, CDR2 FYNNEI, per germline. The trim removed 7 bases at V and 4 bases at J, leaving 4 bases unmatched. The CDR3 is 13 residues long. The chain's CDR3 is CASTLTGGYGYTF. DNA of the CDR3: TGTGCCAGCACATTGACAGGGGGCTATGGCTACACCTTC.

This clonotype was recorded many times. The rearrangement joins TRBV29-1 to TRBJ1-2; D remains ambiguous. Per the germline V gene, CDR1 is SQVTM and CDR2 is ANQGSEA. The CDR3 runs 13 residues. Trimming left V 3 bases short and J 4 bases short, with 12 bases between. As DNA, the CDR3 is TGCAGCGTTGAGACTGGTCTATCCTATGGCTACACCTTC. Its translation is CSVETGLSYGYTF.

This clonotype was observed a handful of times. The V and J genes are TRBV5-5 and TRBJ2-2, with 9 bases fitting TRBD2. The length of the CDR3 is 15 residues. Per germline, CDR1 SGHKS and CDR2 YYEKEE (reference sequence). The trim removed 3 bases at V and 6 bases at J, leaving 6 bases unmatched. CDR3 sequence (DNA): TGTGCCAGCAGCTACGGGACTAGCTTTGCCGGGGAGCTGTTTTTT. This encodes CASSYGTSFAGELFF.

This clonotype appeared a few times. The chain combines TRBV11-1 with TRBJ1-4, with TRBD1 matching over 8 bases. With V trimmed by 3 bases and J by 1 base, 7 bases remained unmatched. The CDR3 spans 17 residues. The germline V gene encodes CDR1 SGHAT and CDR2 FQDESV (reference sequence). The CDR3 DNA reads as TGTGCCAGCAGCTTCCCCGGACAGGGCAGAACTAATGAAAAACTGTTTTTT. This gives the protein CASSFPGQGRTNEKLFF.

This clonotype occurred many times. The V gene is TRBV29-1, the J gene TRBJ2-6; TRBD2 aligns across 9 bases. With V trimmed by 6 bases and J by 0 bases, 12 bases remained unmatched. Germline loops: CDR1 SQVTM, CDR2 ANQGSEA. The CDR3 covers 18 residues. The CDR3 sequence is CSVSGETSGYSGANVLTF. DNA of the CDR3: TGCAGCGTCTCGGGGGAGACTAGCGGTTACTCTGGGGCCAACGTCCTGACTTTC.

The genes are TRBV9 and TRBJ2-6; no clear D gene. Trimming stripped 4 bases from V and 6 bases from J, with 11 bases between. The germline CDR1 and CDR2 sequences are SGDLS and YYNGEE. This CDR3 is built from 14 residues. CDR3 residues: CASSSHRQANVLTF. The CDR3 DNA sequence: TGTGCCAGCAGCTCTCACCGACAGGCCAACGTCCTGACTTTC.

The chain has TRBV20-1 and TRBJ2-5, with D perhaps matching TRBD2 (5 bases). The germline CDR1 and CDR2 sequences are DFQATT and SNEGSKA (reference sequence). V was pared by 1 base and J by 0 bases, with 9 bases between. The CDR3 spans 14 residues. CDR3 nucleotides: TGCAGTGCTAGAGTTTCCGGGGACCAAGAGACCCAGTACTTC. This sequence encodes CSARVSGDQETQYF.

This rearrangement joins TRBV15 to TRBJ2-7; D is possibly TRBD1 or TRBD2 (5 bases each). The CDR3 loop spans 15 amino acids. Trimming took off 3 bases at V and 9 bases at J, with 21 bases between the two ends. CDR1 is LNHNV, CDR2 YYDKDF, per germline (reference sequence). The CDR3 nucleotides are TGTGCCACCAGCAGCCCAACCCACGGGGCACTTGGGCAGTACTTC. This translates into CATSSPTHGALGQYF.

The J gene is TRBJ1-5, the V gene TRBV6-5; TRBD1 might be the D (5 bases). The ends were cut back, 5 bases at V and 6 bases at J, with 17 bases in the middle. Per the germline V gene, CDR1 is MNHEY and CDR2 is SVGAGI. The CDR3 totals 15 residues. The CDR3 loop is CASSEAQGGGQPQHF. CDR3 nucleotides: TGTGCCAGCAGTGAAGCGCAGGGTGGGGGTCAGCCCCAGCATTTT.

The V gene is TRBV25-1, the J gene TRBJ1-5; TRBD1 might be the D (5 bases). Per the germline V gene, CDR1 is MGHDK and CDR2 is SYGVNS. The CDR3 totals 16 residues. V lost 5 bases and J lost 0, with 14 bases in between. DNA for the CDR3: TGTGCCAGCAGTTTTTGGGGCCGTAATAGCAATCAGCCCCAGCATTTT. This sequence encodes CASSFWGRNSNQPQHF.

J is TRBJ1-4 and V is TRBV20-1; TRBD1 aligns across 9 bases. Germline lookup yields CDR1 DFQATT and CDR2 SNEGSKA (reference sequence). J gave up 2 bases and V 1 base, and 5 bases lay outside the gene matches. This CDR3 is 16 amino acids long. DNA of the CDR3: TGCAGTGCTAGAGCTGGGACAGGGTATACTAATGAAAAACTGTTTTTT. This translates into CSARAGTGYTNEKLFF.

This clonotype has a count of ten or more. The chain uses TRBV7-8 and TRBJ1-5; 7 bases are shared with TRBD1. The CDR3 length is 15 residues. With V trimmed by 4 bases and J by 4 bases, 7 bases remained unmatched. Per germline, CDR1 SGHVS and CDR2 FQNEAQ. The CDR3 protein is CASSYIRDRNQPQHF. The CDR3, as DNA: TGTGCCAGCAGCTACATCCGGGACAGAAATCAGCCCCAGCATTTT.

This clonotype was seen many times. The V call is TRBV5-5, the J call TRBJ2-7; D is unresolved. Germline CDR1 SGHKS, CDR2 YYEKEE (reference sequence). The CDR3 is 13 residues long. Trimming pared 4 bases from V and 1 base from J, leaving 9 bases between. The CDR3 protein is CASSPRRSYEQYF. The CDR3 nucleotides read TGTGCCAGCAGCCCCCGACGATCCTACGAGCAGTACTTC.

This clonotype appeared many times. As DNA, the CDR3 is TGCGCCAGCAGCTTGGGACGGACTAACTATGGCTACACCTTC. It encodes CASSLGRTNYGYTF. The genes are TRBV5-1 and TRBJ1-2; D gene uncertain. Looked up from germline, CDR1 is SGHRS and CDR2 is YFSETQ. The CDR3 length is 14 residues. The V and J ends lost 0 bases and 0 bases respectively, with 6 bases between them.

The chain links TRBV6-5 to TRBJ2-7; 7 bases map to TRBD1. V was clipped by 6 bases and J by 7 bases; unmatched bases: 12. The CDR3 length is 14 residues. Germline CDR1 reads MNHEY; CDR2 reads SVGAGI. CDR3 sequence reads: CASRTGVDTGEQYF. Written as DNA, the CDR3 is TGTGCCAGCAGAACAGGGGTGGACACCGGGGAGCAGTACTTC.

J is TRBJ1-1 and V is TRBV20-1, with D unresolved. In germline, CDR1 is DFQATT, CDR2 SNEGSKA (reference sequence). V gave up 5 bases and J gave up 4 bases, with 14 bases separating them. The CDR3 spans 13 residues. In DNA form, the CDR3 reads TGCAGTGCTTGGACGGGAACGGGCACTGAAGCTTTCTTT. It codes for CSAWTGTGTEAFF.

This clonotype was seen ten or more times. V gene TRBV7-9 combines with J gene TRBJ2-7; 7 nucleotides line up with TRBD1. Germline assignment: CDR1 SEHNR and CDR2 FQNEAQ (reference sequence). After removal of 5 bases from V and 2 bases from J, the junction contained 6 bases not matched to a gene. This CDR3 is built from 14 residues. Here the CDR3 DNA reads TGTGCCAGCAGCATATCCGGGACAGCCTACGAGCAGTACTTC. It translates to CASSISGTAYEQYF.

The CDR3 bases are TGTGCCAGCAGCTTACGTCGGGACAGTATAAGCAATCAGCCCCAGCATTTT. This gives the protein CASSLRRDSISNQPQHF. This sequence joins TRBV12-3 or TRBV12-4 and TRBJ1-5; 7 bases map to TRBD1. This CDR3 contains 17 residues. With V trimmed by 6 bases and J by 1 base, 12 bases remained unmatched.

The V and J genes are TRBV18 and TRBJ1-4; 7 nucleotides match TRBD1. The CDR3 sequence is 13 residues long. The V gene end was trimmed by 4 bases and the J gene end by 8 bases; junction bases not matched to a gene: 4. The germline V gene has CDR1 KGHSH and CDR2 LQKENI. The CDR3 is CASSRDSQEKLFF. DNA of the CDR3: TGTGCCAGCTCACGGGACAGCCAAGAAAAACTGTTTTTT.

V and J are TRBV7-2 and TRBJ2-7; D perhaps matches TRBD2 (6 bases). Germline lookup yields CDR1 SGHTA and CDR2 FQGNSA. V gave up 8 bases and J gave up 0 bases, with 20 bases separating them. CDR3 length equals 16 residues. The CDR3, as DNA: TGTGCCAGCGGAAACGGGACTTTTGGGACCTCCTACGAGCAGTACTTC. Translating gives CASGNGTFGTSYEQYF. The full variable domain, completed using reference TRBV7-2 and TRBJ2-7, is GAGVSQSPSNKVTEKGKDVELRCDPISGHTALYWYRQSLGQGLEFLIYFQGNSAPDKSGLPSDRFSAERTGGSVSTLTIQRTQQEDSAVYLCASGNGTFGTSYEQYFGPGTRLTVT.

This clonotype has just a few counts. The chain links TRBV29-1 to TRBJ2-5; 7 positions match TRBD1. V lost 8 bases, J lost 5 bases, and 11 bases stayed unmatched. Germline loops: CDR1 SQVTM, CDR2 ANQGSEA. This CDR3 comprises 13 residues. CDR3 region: CSMRGLLGETQYF. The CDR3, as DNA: TGCAGCATGAGGGGGCTCCTAGGGGAGACCCAGTACTTC.